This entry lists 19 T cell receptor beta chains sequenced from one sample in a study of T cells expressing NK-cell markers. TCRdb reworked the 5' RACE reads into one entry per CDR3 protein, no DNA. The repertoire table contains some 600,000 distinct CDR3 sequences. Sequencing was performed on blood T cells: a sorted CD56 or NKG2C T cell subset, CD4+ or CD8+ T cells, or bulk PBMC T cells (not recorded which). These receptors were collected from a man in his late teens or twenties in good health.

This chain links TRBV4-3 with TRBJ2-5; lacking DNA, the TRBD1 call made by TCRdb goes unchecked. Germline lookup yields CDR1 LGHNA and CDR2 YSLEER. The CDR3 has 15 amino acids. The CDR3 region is CASSQEVAGAETQYF.

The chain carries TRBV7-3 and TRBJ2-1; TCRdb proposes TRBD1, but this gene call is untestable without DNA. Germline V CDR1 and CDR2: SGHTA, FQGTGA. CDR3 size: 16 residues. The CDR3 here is CASSLLGTGTYNEQFF.

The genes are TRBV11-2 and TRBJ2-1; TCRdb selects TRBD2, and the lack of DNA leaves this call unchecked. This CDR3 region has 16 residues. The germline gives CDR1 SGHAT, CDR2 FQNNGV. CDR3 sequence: CASSLWGRAVYNEQFF.

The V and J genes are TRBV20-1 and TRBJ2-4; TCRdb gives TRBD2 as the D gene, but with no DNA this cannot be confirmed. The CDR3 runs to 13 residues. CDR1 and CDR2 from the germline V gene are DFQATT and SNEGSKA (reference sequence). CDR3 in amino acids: CSGGEGAKNIQYF.

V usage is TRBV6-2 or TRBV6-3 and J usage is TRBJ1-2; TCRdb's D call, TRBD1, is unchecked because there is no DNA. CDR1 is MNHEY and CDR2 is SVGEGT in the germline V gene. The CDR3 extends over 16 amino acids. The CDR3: CASSELVSGGGHGYTF.

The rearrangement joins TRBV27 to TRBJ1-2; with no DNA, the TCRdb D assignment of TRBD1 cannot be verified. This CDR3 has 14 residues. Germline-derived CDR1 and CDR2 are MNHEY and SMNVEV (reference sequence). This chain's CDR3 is CASSLLGGNYGYTF.

CDR3 sequence reads: CASSEALRLNEQFF. The chain employs TRBV6-1 and TRBJ2-1. This CDR3 region has 14 residues. Per the germline V gene, CDR1 is MNHNS and CDR2 is SASEGT.

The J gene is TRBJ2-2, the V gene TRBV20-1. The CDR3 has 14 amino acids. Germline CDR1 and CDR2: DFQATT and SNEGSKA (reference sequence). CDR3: CSASRPSGTGELFF.

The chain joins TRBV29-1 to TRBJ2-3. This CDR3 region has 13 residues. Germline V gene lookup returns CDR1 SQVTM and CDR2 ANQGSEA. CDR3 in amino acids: CSVDAANGLGQYF.

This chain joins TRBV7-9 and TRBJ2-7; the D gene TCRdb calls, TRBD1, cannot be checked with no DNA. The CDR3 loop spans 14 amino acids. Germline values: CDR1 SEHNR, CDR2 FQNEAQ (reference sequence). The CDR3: CASSPDRRRHEQYF.

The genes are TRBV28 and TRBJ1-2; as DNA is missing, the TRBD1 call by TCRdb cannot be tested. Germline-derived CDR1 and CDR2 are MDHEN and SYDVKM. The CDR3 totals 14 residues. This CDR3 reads CASSLLRGVYGYTF.

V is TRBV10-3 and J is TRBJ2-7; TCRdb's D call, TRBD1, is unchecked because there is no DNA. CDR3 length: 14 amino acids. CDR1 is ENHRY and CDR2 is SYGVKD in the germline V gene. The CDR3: CAISEQPGGSEQYF.

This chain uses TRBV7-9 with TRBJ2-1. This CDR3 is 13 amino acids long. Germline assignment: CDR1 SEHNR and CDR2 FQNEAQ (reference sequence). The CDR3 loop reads CASSLRFDNEQFF.

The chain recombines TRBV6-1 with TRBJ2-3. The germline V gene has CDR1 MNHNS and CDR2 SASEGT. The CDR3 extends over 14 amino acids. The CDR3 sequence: CASRDTIRTDTQYF.

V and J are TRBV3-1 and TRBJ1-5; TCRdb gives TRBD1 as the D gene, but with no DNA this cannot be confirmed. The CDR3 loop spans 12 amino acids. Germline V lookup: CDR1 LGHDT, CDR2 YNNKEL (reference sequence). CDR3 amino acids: CASSPPSGPQHF.

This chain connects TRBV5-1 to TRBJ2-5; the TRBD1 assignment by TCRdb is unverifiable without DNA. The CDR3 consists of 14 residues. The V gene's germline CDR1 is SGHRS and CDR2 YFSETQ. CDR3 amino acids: CASSWKDSLGTQYF.

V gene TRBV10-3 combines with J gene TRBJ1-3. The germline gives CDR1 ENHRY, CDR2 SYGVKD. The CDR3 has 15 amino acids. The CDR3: CAITEGSDSGNTIYF.

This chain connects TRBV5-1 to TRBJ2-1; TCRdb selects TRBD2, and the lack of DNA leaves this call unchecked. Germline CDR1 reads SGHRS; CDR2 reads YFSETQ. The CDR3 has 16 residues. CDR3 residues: CASMPQPGLTYNEQFF.

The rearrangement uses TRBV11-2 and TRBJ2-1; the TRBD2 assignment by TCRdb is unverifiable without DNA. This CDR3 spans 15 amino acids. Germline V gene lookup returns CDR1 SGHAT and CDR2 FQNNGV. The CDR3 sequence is CASSSLRGIYNEQFF.